This record looks at one T cell receptor (beta chain) sequence and its context. The data were produced by immunoSEQ multiplex PCR, yet TCRdb's version contains in-frame clones alone and is incomplete. Of 50,000 to 65,000 clones listed, roughly 80% are singletons. V was shortened by 1 base and J by 2 bases, with 8 bases between the two germline ends. This CDR3 region has 14 residues. Germline V gene lookup returns CDR1 SEHNR and CDR2 FQNEAQ (reference sequence). This record belongs to a study of early stage breast cancer tumors. The rearrangement joins TRBV7-9 to TRBJ1-1, with a weak D call TRBD1 (5 bases). Source material: blood. This clonotype originated in a person younger than 45 with breast cancer. The CDR3 DNA reads TGTGCCAGCAGCTTAGTGGGGGACAACACTGAAGCTTTCTTT. Translating it yields CASSLVGDNTEAFF.